The clone carrying this T cell receptor beta chain was recorded many times. Individual cDNA molecules were tagged with unique molecular identifiers, the study reported. TCRdb reprocessed the 5' RACE reads with MiXCR, giving one entry per CDR3 protein. The data hold 100,000 to 150,000 distinct CDR3 sequences, with 15% observed a single time. The data are from a study of early T cells in non-severe SARS-CoV-2 infection. The receptor comes from an adult who was a healthcare worker with PCR-confirmed SARS-CoV-2 infection or an uninfected control (not recorded which). Specimen: whole blood.

This CDR3 is CASSPRDEQFF. The CDR3 DNA sequence: TGTGCCAGCAGCCCAAGGGATGAGCAGTTCTTC. The chain recombines TRBV11-2 with TRBJ2-1; the D is unclear. CDR3 length: 11 residues. CDR1 SGHAT and CDR2 FQNNGV come from the germline V gene. Trimming removed 5 bases from V and 8 bases from J, with 7 bases in between.